One sample yielded the 13 T cell receptor beta chains listed below, sequenced in a study of neurological immune-mediated disorders. TCRdb reanalysed the 5' RACE reads using MiXCR and keeps one entry per CDR3 protein. The sample records approximately 86,000 distinct CDR3 sequences, 2% to 3% being singletons. What was sequenced was PBMCs. All receptors derive from a woman under 40 with multiple sclerosis.

This clonotype was recorded many times. The chain is built from TRBV20-1 and TRBJ2-3; D call uncertain. The CDR3 extends over 10 amino acids. Germline assignment: CDR1 DFQATT and CDR2 SNEGSKA (reference sequence). V lost 4 bases and J lost 6, with 5 bases in between. The CDR3 here is CSAKTDTQYF. The CDR3 region has the DNA TGCAGTGCTAAAACCGATACGCAGTATTTT.

This clonotype was observed many times. The V and J genes are TRBV27 and TRBJ2-7; D might be TRBD2 (5 bases). With 4 bases removed from V and 0 bases from J, the gap between germline ends came to 10 bases. The germline gives CDR1 MNHEY, CDR2 SMNVEV (reference sequence). This CDR3 is 14 amino acids long. DNA for the CDR3: TGTGCCAGCAGTTCTTGGAGGAGCTCCTACGAGCAGTACTTC. Encoded protein: CASSSWRSSYEQYF.

This chain joins TRBV7-2 and TRBJ2-7, with 9 positions matching TRBD2. Germline CDR1 and CDR2: SGHTA and FQGNSA. The CDR3 is 15 residues long. V was pared by 1 base and J by 3 bases, with 4 bases of the junction left unmatched. CDR3: CASSLGLAGLYEQYF. CDR3 DNA: TGTGCCAGCAGCTTAGGGCTAGCGGGACTCTACGAGCAGTACTTC.

Ten or more counts support this clonotype. The genes are TRBV7-2 and TRBJ2-7, with D perhaps matching TRBD2 (6 bases). The CDR3 is 14 amino acids. Germline V lookup: CDR1 SGHTA, CDR2 FQGNSA. Between the trimmed V and J ends, which lost 6 bases and 9 bases, there was a span of 21 bases. CDR3 in DNA: TGTGCCAGCAGGAAGTTGGACCGCGCCGGGGGGCAGTACTTC. Encoded protein: CASRKLDRAGGQYF. The full variable domain, rest sourced from reference TRBV7-2 and TRBJ2-7, is GAGVSQSPSNKVTEKGKDVELRCDPISGHTALYWYRQSLGQGLEFLIYFQGNSAPDKSGLPSDRFSAERTGGSVSTLTIQRTQQEDSAVYLCASRKLDRAGGQYFGPGTRLTVT.

There are many counts of this clonotype. The V call is TRBV6-5, the J call TRBJ2-2; 10 positions match TRBD1. The CDR3 has 15 amino acids. Germline values: CDR1 MNHEY, CDR2 SVGAGI. Unmatched junction bases numbered 9, after V lost 6 bases and J lost 8 bases. CDR3 amino acids: CASRFDRGRKGELFF. As DNA, the CDR3 is TGTGCCAGCAGATTCGACAGGGGGCGAAAAGGGGAGCTGTTTTTT.

This clonotype was seen at least ten times. Because the CDR3's place on the DNA is in doubt, the DNA is left out and the CDR3 is given as listed by TCRdb. This chain uses TRBV24-1 with TRBJ2-2; TRBD2 was called by the table and not checked on the DNA. Germline V gene sequence: CDR1 KGHDR, CDR2 SFDVKD. The CDR3 length equals 16 residues, ends included. CDR3: CATSDFGPGTTGELFF.

At least ten counts were recorded for this clonotype. The V gene is TRBV12-3 or TRBV12-4, the J gene TRBJ1-3; 7 nucleotides line up with TRBD1. V was pared by 4 bases and J by 4 bases, with 7 bases of the junction left unmatched. The CDR3 runs 15 residues. The CDR3 protein is CASSSLQGYGNTIYF. In DNA form, the CDR3 reads TGTGCCAGCAGTTCCCTACAGGGGTACGGAAACACCATATATTTT.

This clonotype was seen at least ten times. The chain is built from TRBV5-1 and TRBJ1-2; no clear D gene. Trimming stripped 0 bases from V and 0 bases from J, with 9 bases between. Germline CDR1 SGHRS, CDR2 YFSETQ. This CDR3 is built from 15 residues. The DNA for the CDR3 is TGCGCCAGCAGCTTGGAAGGACCGGCTAACTATGGCTACACCTTC. This sequence encodes CASSLEGPANYGYTF.

This clonotype occurred many times. V gene TRBV20-1 combines with J gene TRBJ1-1, with TRBD1 as a possible D gene (5 bases). V lost 3 bases and J lost 9, with 17 bases in between. CDR3 size: 13 residues. Germline V gene data show CDR1 as DFQATT and CDR2 as SNEGSKA (reference sequence). CDR3 loop: CSARVFRGSKAFF. DNA for the CDR3: TGCAGTGCTAGGGTATTTAGGGGCAGCAAAGCTTTCTTT.

This clonotype showed up many times. This chain joins TRBV10-3 and TRBJ1-1; TRBD1 matches 7 bases. Germline values: CDR1 ENHRY, CDR2 SYGVKD. Trimming cost V 6 bases and J 0 bases; bases outside gene matches: 7. There are 15 residues in the CDR3. For the CDR3, the DNA is TGTGCCATCAGGGAGACAGGGACCTTGAACACTGAAGCTTTCTTT. Translating it yields CAIRETGTLNTEAFF.

The table lists this clonotype with many counts. J is TRBJ1-2 and V is TRBV12-3 or TRBV12-4; 9 bases are shared with TRBD1. V trimming: 4 bases; J trimming: 6 bases; junction bases outside the gene matches: 9. CDR3 length: 15 amino acids. The CDR3 DNA is TGTGCCAGCAGTTCTCCCTGGACAGGGGTGGATGGCTACACCTTC. It yields the protein CASSSPWTGVDGYTF.

The sample holds many counts of this clonotype. The genes are TRBV20-1 and TRBJ2-7; 10 bases align to TRBD2. CDR1 and CDR2 (germline): DFQATT, SNEGSKA (reference sequence). V was pared by 4 bases and J by 3 bases, with 9 bases of the junction left unmatched. The CDR3 covers 15 residues. In DNA form, the CDR3 reads TGCAGTGCTATCAGGCTAGCGGGAGCAGTCTACGAGCAGTACTTC. It translates to CSAIRLAGAVYEQYF.

This clonotype showed up many times. The V and J genes are TRBV7-6 and TRBJ1-1; a weak D match, TRBD1 (5 bases). Germline assignment: CDR1 SGHVS and CDR2 FNYEAQ. Deletions cut 6 bases from V and 8 bases from J, with 22 bases between. The CDR3 is 15 residues long. CDR3 residues: CASSFPPGRMGEAFF. CDR3 DNA: TGTGCCAGCAGTTTCCCGCCGGGGCGAATGGGGGAAGCTTTCTTT.